One sample yielded the 5 T cell receptor beta chains listed below, sequenced in a study of OX40 agonist ivuxolimab in advanced cancers. Some clones are missing from TCRdb's copy, which holds only in-frame ones; the method was immunoSEQ multiplex PCR. The sample comprises 60,000 to 70,000 clones, about 79% of which are singletons, and around 1.5% rests with the top ten. Sequences were derived from CD4+ or CD8+ T cells sorted from blood, sampled in a trial of the OX40 agonist ivuxolimab. These receptors were taken from an adult with an advanced solid tumor such as melanoma, head and neck, liver or kidney cancer.

The chain uses TRBV7-2 and TRBJ1-5, with D hard to call. Germline assignment: CDR1 SGHTA and CDR2 FQGNSA. The CDR3 contains 14 residues. V lost 5 bases and J 2 bases, leaving 10 bases between the germline ends. The CDR3 spells CASSPMTGNQPQHF. CDR3 bases: TGTGCCAGCAGCCCCATGACGGGCAATCAGCCCCAGCATTTT.

The V gene is TRBV27, the J gene TRBJ2-7; TRBD2 might be the D (5 bases). In germline, CDR1 is MNHEY, CDR2 SMNVEV (reference sequence). Trimming took 3 bases from V and 6 from J, leaving 18 bases between them. CDR3 length: 15 amino acids. CDR3 nucleotides: TGTGCCAGCAGTTTTAGGAGCAGTCCTAGCAGCGAGCAGTACTTC. Its translation is CASSFRSSPSSEQYF.

The chain has TRBV4-3 and TRBJ2-1, with 8 bases that match TRBD2. This CDR3 contains 15 residues. Trimming at V came to 4 bases and at J to 4 bases, leaving 6 bases not matched to a gene. Germline CDR1 LGHNA, CDR2 YSLEER. The CDR3 sequence: CASSLSGGPYNEQFF. The CDR3 DNA reads TGCGCCAGCAGCCTCTCGGGAGGGCCGTACAATGAGCAGTTCTTC.

For the CDR3, the DNA is TGTGCCAGCGAGCGGAGGGTCAATGAAAAACTGTTTTTT. This encodes CASERRVNEKLFF. This chain links TRBV28 with TRBJ1-4; D is ambiguous. The CDR3 has 13 amino acids. Germline V gene lookup returns CDR1 MDHEN and CDR2 SYDVKM. The V end lost 8 bases, the J end lost 5 bases, and 12 bases lay between the germline ends.

The J gene is TRBJ1-5, the V gene TRBV9, with a tentative D call TRBD1 (6 bases). Trimming pared 3 bases from V and 6 bases from J, leaving 13 bases between. CDR1 SGDLS and CDR2 YYNGEE come from the germline V gene. The CDR3 spans 14 residues. CDR3 sequence: CASSAGQIFQPQHF. CDR3 DNA sequence: TGTGCCAGCAGCGCGGGACAAATTTTTCAGCCCCAGCATTTT.